This TCR beta chain originates from a study of cytomegalovirus exposure and HLA in healthy donors. This clone occurred once. PCR employed 60 Vbeta and 13 Jbeta primers. The assay was immunoSEQ multiplex PCR, and TCRdb's table has in-frame clones only and misses some. Of 150,000 to 190,000 clones in the sample, around 79% were seen once. This CDR3 is built from 14 residues. From germline, CDR1 is SEHNR and CDR2 FQNEAQ (reference sequence). Trimming pared 5 bases from V and 0 bases from J, leaving 10 bases between. Sequencing was done on a sample of PBMCs. The chain carries TRBV7-9 and TRBJ1-1, with D possibly TRBD1 on 6 matching bases. This receptor was taken from a man between 18 and 29 years old in good health and CMV-seronegative. CDR3 in DNA: TGTGCCAGCAGCGGACAGCCCTTGAACACTGAAGCTTTCTTT. This encodes CASSGQPLNTEAFF. Full variable domain (outside the CDR3, taken from reference TRBV7-9 and TRBJ1-1): DTGVSQNPRHKITKRGQNVTFRCDPISEHNRLYWYRQTLGQGPEFLTYFQNEAQLEKSRLLSDRFSAERPKGSFSTLEIQRTEQGDSAMYLCASSGQPLNTEAFFGQGTRLTVV.